This T cell receptor (beta chain) was identified in a study of blood T cells in healthy people across ages. Turning to the study itself: When template switching was applied, about one barcoded beta molecule was captured per two T cells. General observations from the study: As age increased, TCR beta diversity per million T cells fell in a roughly linear fashion.

This clonotype appeared a few times. The antigen is not known. The germline V gene encodes CDR1 SGHRS and CDR2 YFSETQ. The CDR3 is made up of 17 amino acids. V shed 1 base and J shed 7 bases, with 20 bases lying between them. A second about 7 to 11 cycle PCR used barcoded and J-beta primers. TCRdb reprocessed the 5' RACE reads with MiXCR, giving one entry per CDR3 protein. The table has around 780,000 distinct CDR3 sequences, about a quarter seen once. This sample also belongs to another study, concerning T cells of mothers and their children. Per that study: Donation involved three healthy Caucasian mothers and the six children that they had.

The sequenced material came from blood. The chain has TRBV5-1 and TRBJ1-4; maybe TRBD1 (5 bases). The receptor was derived from a boy aged 5-17 years in good health. The CDR3 DNA follows: TGCGCCAGCAGCTTGACCGGGGCGACTAAGTTGGGTGAAAAACTGTTTTTT. As protein: CASSLTGATKLGEKLFF. Combining the CDR3 with reference TRBV5-1 and TRBJ1-4 gives the whole variable domain KAGVTQTPRYLIKTRGQQVTLSCSPISGHRSVSWYQQTPGQGLQFLFEYFSETQRNKGNFPGRFSGRQFSNSRSEMNVSTLELGDSALYLCASSLTGATKLGEKLFFGSGTQLSVL.